The 23 T cell receptor beta chains listed next were all sequenced from one sample in a study of spatial heterogeneity in lung cancer. TCRdb redid the calling of the 5' RACE reads with MiXCR, one entry per CDR3 protein. Here the sample spans just under 10,000 distinct CDR3 sequences, about 23% being singletons. Time point in this sample: blood at routine non-recurrence follow-up after resection. The sequenced sample was PBMCs, obtained at follow-up. The receptors here all came from a female donor with early-stage non-small cell lung cancer.

This clonotype is medium-sized. This rearrangement joins TRBV12-3 or TRBV12-4 to TRBJ2-5, with 13 bases lining up with TRBD2. The CDR3 covers 18 residues. V lost 5 bases to trimming and J lost 5 bases; unmatched junction nucleotides: 14. For the CDR3, the DNA is TGTGCCAGCAGTCAGGCGACCACTAGCGGGAGGGGTCGGGAGACCCAGTACTTC. It is translated as CASSQATTSGRGRETQYF.

This clonotype was picked up a small number of times. The chain uses TRBV18 and TRBJ2-5, with a possible D match to TRBD2 (5 bases). The CDR3 runs 15 residues. Germline CDR1 KGHSH, CDR2 LQKENI. V was clipped by 3 bases and J by 0 bases, with 11 bases between them. The CDR3 DNA follows: TGTGCCAGCTCACCCAAGGACTGGTACCAAGAGACCCAGTACTTC. The encoded protein is CASSPKDWYQETQYF.

The chain links TRBV7-9 to TRBJ2-2, with no clear D. Germline CDR1 reads SEHNR; CDR2 reads FQNEAQ (reference sequence). Trimming stripped 5 bases from V and 4 bases from J, with 8 bases between. This CDR3 is built from 13 residues. The CDR3, as DNA: TGTGCCAGCAGCCCGGATATCACCGGGGAGCTGTTTTTT. Translation: CASSPDITGELFF.

This chain joins TRBV20-1 and TRBJ1-6; no clear D gene. The CDR3 has 13 residues. Per germline, CDR1 DFQATT and CDR2 SNEGSKA (reference sequence). V was trimmed by 3 bases and J by 8 bases, leaving 11 bases between them. The CDR3 region has the DNA TGCAGTGCTAGGGGGTTCGTGGATTCACCCCTCCACTTT. Translation: CSARGFVDSPLHF.

The sample holds a few counts of this clonotype. The V call is TRBV3-1, the J call TRBJ2-7; 8 bases agree with TRBD2. Trimming removed 5 bases from V and 6 bases from J; junction bases left unmatched: 6. This CDR3 comprises 13 residues. In germline, CDR1 is LGHDT, CDR2 YNNKEL (reference sequence). The CDR3 sequence is CASSKRESGEQYF. CDR3 coding DNA: TGTGCCAGCAGCAAGCGGGAGTCCGGCGAGCAGTACTTC.

The rearrangement joins TRBV6-5 to TRBJ2-7; TRBD1 matches at 7 bases. V dropped 4 bases and J dropped 2; count of bases not matched to a gene: 8. The V gene's germline CDR1 is MNHEY and CDR2 SVGAGI. The CDR3 totals 15 residues. The CDR3 DNA sequence: TGTGCCAGCAGTTTGATCGGGACAGCCCCCTACGAGCAGTACTTC. It codes for CASSLIGTAPYEQYF.

The genes are TRBV5-1 and TRBJ2-2; D gene ambiguous. This CDR3 has 12 residues. The V end lost 4 bases, the J end lost 1 base, and 2 bases lay between the germline ends. Germline loops: CDR1 SGHRS, CDR2 YFSETQ. The CDR3 region has the DNA TGCGCCAGCAGCCTGAACACCGGGGAGCTGTTTTTT. Amino acids: CASSLNTGELFF. The full variable domain, with the rest looked up from reference TRBV5-1 and TRBJ2-2, is KAGVTQTPRYLIKTRGQQVTLSCSPISGHRSVSWYQQTPGQGLQFLFEYFSETQRNKGNFPGRFSGRQFSNSRSEMNVSTLELGDSALYLCASSLNTGELFFGEGSRLTVL.

This clonotype was counted only a few times. J is TRBJ2-3 and V is TRBV5-1; 11 bases are shared with TRBD1. The CDR3 extends over 14 amino acids. Germline V gene data show CDR1 as SGHRS and CDR2 as YFSETQ. Trimming took 2 bases from V and 6 from J; bases not matched to a gene: 2. CDR3 region: CASSFGQGADTQYF. As DNA, the CDR3 is TGCGCCAGCAGCTTCGGACAGGGGGCGGATACGCAGTATTTT.

This clonotype is labeled as medium-sized. The chain recombines TRBV25-1 with TRBJ2-5; D is possibly TRBD2 (5 bases). CDR3 length: 13 amino acids. Germline CDR1 is MGHDK and CDR2 is SYGVNS. Deletions cut 5 bases from V and 0 bases from J, with 7 bases between. CDR3 loop: CASSTDYQETQYF. The CDR3 DNA reads TGTGCCAGCAGTACGGACTACCAAGAGACCCAGTACTTC.

This chain links TRBV5-4 with TRBJ2-2; perhaps TRBD2 as D (5 bases). Trimming removed 3 bases at V and 0 bases at J, with 12 bases between. Germline CDR1 is SGHNT and CDR2 is YYREEE (reference sequence). The CDR3 runs to 16 residues. The CDR3 here is CASSSELGANTGELFF. DNA for the CDR3: TGTGCCAGCAGCTCTGAACTAGGCGCGAACACCGGGGAGCTGTTTTTT.

This clonotype counts as medium-sized. The chain combines TRBV20-1 with TRBJ2-2; the D gene is possibly TRBD2 (6 bases). The V gene lost 0 bases and the J gene lost 3 bases, with 8 bases spanning the gap. Germline V gene lookup returns CDR1 DFQATT and CDR2 SNEGSKA (reference sequence). CDR3 length: 14 residues. For the CDR3, the DNA is TGCAGTGCTAGAGATATAGCGGACACCGGGGAGCTGTTTTTT. It specifies CSARDIADTGELFF.

By share, this clonotype counts as medium-sized. The chain has TRBV6-5 and TRBJ2-3, with 8 bases identical to TRBD2. This CDR3 is built from 15 residues. The V segment lost 2 bases and the J segment 5 bases; nucleotides outside the gene matches: 6. CDR1 and CDR2 from the germline V gene are MNHEY and SVGAGI. The CDR3 DNA reads TGTGCCAGCAGTTACAGCGGGAGATTGGGAGATACGCAGTATTTT. Translating it yields CASSYSGRLGDTQYF.

The rearrangement uses TRBV7-2 and TRBJ1-5; 7 bases agree with TRBD1. The J segment lost 5 bases and the V segment lost 5 bases, leaving 6 bases of the junction unmatched. The CDR3 covers 14 residues. The germline V gene encodes CDR1 SGHTA and CDR2 FQGNSA. The CDR3 reads CASSARQGDQPQHF. The CDR3 DNA is TGTGCCAGCAGCGCCAGACAGGGAGATCAGCCCCAGCATTTT.

The chain couples TRBV7-2 to TRBJ2-5, with a possible D match to TRBD1 (5 bases). This CDR3 spans 13 amino acids. Trimming took 4 bases from V and 0 from J, leaving 6 bases between them. The germline CDR1 and CDR2 sequences are SGHTA and FQGNSA. The CDR3 is CASSSTDQETQYF. Here the CDR3 DNA reads TGTGCCAGCAGCTCGACAGACCAAGAGACCCAGTACTTC.

The chain uses TRBV29-1 and TRBJ1-1; TRBD1 matches 7 bases. After removal of 8 bases from V and 0 bases from J, the junction contained 6 bases not matched to a gene. This CDR3 is 13 amino acids long. Looked up from germline, CDR1 is SQVTM and CDR2 is ANQGSEA. The CDR3 loop reads CSYAGGVNTEAFF. The CDR3, as DNA: TGCAGCTACGCAGGGGGAGTGAACACTGAAGCTTTCTTT.

This clonotype has a handful of counts. The genes are TRBV9 and TRBJ2-5; weak D call: TRBD2 (5 bases). The germline V and J ends were trimmed by 0 bases and 1 base, with 7 bases remaining between them. Germline values: CDR1 SGDLS, CDR2 YYNGEE. The CDR3 runs 14 residues. The CDR3 spells CASSVGGSQETQYF. Written as DNA, the CDR3 is TGTGCCAGCAGCGTAGGAGGGAGCCAAGAGACCCAGTACTTC.

The CDR3, as DNA: TGTGCCAGCAGCCCTGGGACTAGCGGGACTAATGAGCAGTTCTTC. This sequence encodes CASSPGTSGTNEQFF. This chain connects TRBV7-3 to TRBJ2-1; 13 bases map to TRBD2. The CDR3 is 15 amino acids. Germline lookup yields CDR1 SGHTA and CDR2 FQGTGA. The V and J ends lost 5 bases and 7 bases, in that order; junction bases with no gene match: 5.

The chain uses TRBV20-1 and TRBJ1-4, with D possibly TRBD1 on 5 matching bases. V was pared by 8 bases and J by 4 bases, with 14 bases between. This CDR3 is built from 13 residues. In germline, CDR1 is DFQATT, CDR2 SNEGSKA (reference sequence). The CDR3 nucleotides are TGCAGTTCCTCCCGGGGGTTTAATGAAAAACTGTTTTTT. Translating it yields CSSSRGFNEKLFF.

The chain has TRBV2 and TRBJ2-5; D is uncertain. The CDR3 runs 13 residues. Germline V gives CDR1 SNHLY, CDR2 FYNNEI. The V gene lost 1 base and the J gene lost 5 bases, with 8 bases spanning the gap. This chain's CDR3 is CASSEGTGETQYF. In nucleotides, the CDR3 is TGTGCCAGCAGTGAAGGAACTGGGGAGACCCAGTACTTC.

This clonotype was counted between two and nine times. The V gene is TRBV12-3 or TRBV12-4, the J gene TRBJ2-7; D is unclear. Deletions cut 8 bases from V and 0 bases from J, with 11 bases between. This CDR3 contains 13 residues. CDR3 nucleotides: TGTGCCAGCGGGTGGCGGTCCTCCTACGAGCAGTACTTC. Translated: CASGWRSSYEQYF.

The chain is built from TRBV7-9 and TRBJ2-7, with 7 bases lining up with TRBD1. The CDR3 contains 16 residues. In germline, CDR1 is SEHNR, CDR2 FQNEAQ (reference sequence). The trim removed 4 bases at V and 3 bases at J, leaving 12 bases unmatched. The CDR3 loop is CASSSAGGQLNYEQYF. Here the CDR3 DNA reads TGTGCCAGCAGCTCGGCTGGGGGACAGCTGAACTACGAGCAGTACTTC.

This clonotype has more than one count but fewer than ten. The J gene is TRBJ1-4, the V gene TRBV11-2, with D hard to call. In germline, CDR1 is SGHAT, CDR2 FQNNGV. The CDR3 runs to 14 residues. Trimming took off 5 bases at V and 7 bases at J, with 14 bases between the two ends. DNA of the CDR3: TGTGCCAGCAGCCCCGGAGTTCAGAGTGAAAAACTGTTTTTT. It encodes CASSPGVQSEKLFF.

In its sample, this clonotype ranks as medium-sized. The gene calls are TRBV7-9 and TRBJ2-1; 7 nucleotides align to TRBD2. Losses at the gene ends were 1 base for V and 5 bases for J; bases not matched to a gene: 11. Germline V CDR1 and CDR2: SEHNR, FQNEAQ (reference sequence). The CDR3 is 17 amino acids. The CDR3 nucleotides read TGTGCCAGCAGCTTAGGACTGGGCGGGAGAGGAGACAATGAGCAGTTCTTC. Translation gives CASSLGLGGRGDNEQFF.